These T cell receptor beta chains were read from a single sample in a study of identifying expanded T cells in peripheral blood. Generated by immunoSEQ multiplex PCR, the TCRdb table keeps only in-frame clones and is missing some. The repertoire holds around 94,000 clones, about 91% seen once, with less than 15% in the top ten. The specimen sequenced was blood. The receptors shown here come from a person aged 18 to 75 in good health. CDR3s include the opening cysteine and the closing phenylalanine or tryptophan. The order of the fields is J gene, D gene, clone size, V gene, CDR3 protein, CDR3 DNA. A D gene is named only where the DNA matches it firmly. Rows give clone size only sometimes, using once, few, many, or a class for an expanded clone.

TRBJ2-1	TRBD2	once	TRBV9	CASSGLAGGLVSYNEQFF	TGTGCCAGCAGCGGACTAGCGGGGGGGCTGGTATCCTACAATGAGCAGTTCTTC
TRBJ1-2	TRBD1	NA	TRBV19	CASSNRQGANYGYTF	TGTGCCAGTAGTAACAGACAGGGGGCTAACTATGGCTACACCTTC
TRBJ2-7	TRBD1	NA	TRBV30	CAWSLTGPSYEQYF	TGTGCCTGGAGTTTGACAGGGCCCTCCTACGAGCAGTACTTC
TRBJ2-1	NA	NA	TRBV7-9	CASSLELWGHEQFF	TGTGCCAGCAGCTTAGAATTGTGGGGGCATGAGCAGTTCTTC
TRBJ2-7	TRBD1	NA	TRBV27	CASSFGQEAYEQYF	TGTGCCAGCAGTTTTGGACAGGAGGCCTACGAGCAGTACTTC
TRBJ1-2	TRBD1	NA	TRBV7-9	CASSSPGQGFRANYGYTF	TGTGCCAGCAGCTCACCGGGACAGGGTTTTAGAGCTAACTATGGCTACACCTTC
TRBJ2-3	NA	NA	TRBV6-1	CASSITPGGTDTQYF	TGTGCCAGCAGCATCACGCCGGGGGGCACAGATACGCAGTATTTT
TRBJ1-6	TRBD1	NA	TRBV6-5	CASSYYGQDSPLHF	TGTGCCAGCAGTTACTACGGACAGGATTCACCCCTCCACTTT
TRBJ1-2	NA	NA	TRBV2	CASSRRQASMGYTF	TGTGCCAGCAGTCGGCGGCAGGCCTCCATGGGCTACACCTTC
TRBJ1-2	NA	once	TRBV28	CASSFHDMGWGYTF	TGTGCCAGCAGTTTCCACGACATGGGATGGGGCTACACCTTC
TRBJ2-3	TRBD2	NA	TRBV11-2	CASSRSLAGTTDTQYF	TGTGCCAGCAGTCGTTCCCTAGCGGGGACCACAGATACGCAGTATTTT
TRBJ2-7	TRBD1	NA	TRBV5-4	CASSLKTGEYYEQYF	TGTGCCAGCAGCTTGAAGACAGGGGAATACTACGAGCAGTACTTC
TRBJ1-3	NA	few	TRBV4-1	CASSRPGRISGNTIYF	TGCGCCAGCAGCCGGCCGGGACGGATATCTGGAAACACCATATATTTT
TRBJ1-4	NA	NA	TRBV7-9	CASSLDRGKLFF	TGTGCCAGCAGCTTAGATAGGGGAAAACTGTTTTTT
TRBJ2-5	NA	once	TRBV11-1	CASSWAGEETQYF	TGTGCCAGCAGCTGGGCAGGAGAAGAGACCCAGTACTTC
TRBJ2-3	TRBD2	NA	TRBV5-1	CASSLLTSGTINTQYF	TGCGCCAGCAGCCTGTTGACTAGCGGGACAATAAATACGCAGTATTTT
TRBJ2-4	NA	NA	TRBV6-1	CASQVVTKNIQYF	TGTGCCAGCCAGGTCGTGACCAAAAACATTCAGTACTTC